The 23 T cell receptor beta chains in this list originate from one sample, sequenced in a study of blood T cell repertoires in COVID-19. Measured with immunoSEQ multiplex PCR; TCRdb has only the in-frame clones, and not every one. Among about 100,000 clones, 90% to 95% were seen once, and the ten largest hold about 1.9%. Sequencing was carried out using peripheral blood. These receptors all stem from a man between 45 and 60 years old with active COVID-19.

Regarding this clone: An end of the junction does not agree with germline; a read error may underlie this. V and J are TRBV5-6 and TRBJ1-4; TRBD1 agrees at 8 bases. This CDR3 comprises 16 residues. Per germline, CDR1 SGHDT and CDR2 YYEEEE. CDR3 protein: CASSWRGTGPKEKLFF. CDR3 DNA: TGTGCCAGCAGTTGGAGGGGGACAGGTCCTAAGGAAAAACTGTTTTTT.

This clone was detected a few times. The chain couples TRBV5-1 to TRBJ2-5, with D perhaps TRBD1 (6 bases). CDR1 is SGHRS and CDR2 is YFSETQ in the germline V gene. The CDR3 has 15 amino acids. V lost 2 bases to trimming and J lost 4 bases, with 15 bases between them. CDR3 DNA sequence: TGCGCCAGCAGCTTCGGTGAAACAGGGTTAGAGACCCAGTACTTC. Residues: CASSFGETGLETQYF.

The chain links TRBV7-2 to TRBJ1-1, with TRBD1 matching 8 bases. The CDR3 is 15 amino acids. CDR1 is SGHTA and CDR2 is FQGNSA in the germline V gene. Trimming cost V 5 bases and J 5 bases; bases outside gene matches: 10. The CDR3 protein is CASSPPWTGRTEAFF. The CDR3 region has the DNA TGTGCCAGCAGCCCACCTTGGACAGGGAGAACTGAAGCTTTCTTT.

This chain uses TRBV5-1 with TRBJ2-7; 8 bases line up with TRBD2. This CDR3 spans 13 amino acids. Germline lookup yields CDR1 SGHRS and CDR2 YFSETQ. The trim removed 2 bases at V and 5 bases at J, leaving 3 bases unmatched. The CDR3: CASSFGAGDEQYF. The CDR3 coding sequence is TGCGCCAGCAGCTTCGGAGCGGGGGACGAGCAGTACTTC.

J is TRBJ1-2 and V is TRBV6-5; D perhaps matches TRBD1 (5 bases). CDR3 length: 13 residues. V was trimmed by 9 bases and J by 4 bases, leaving 15 bases between them. In germline, CDR1 is MNHEY, CDR2 SVGAGI. CDR3 coding DNA: TGTGCCAGTGAGCGGGGCGGCGGCTATGGCTACACCTTC. Translating gives CASERGGGYGYTF.

This clone is a singleton in its sample. This chain uses TRBV18 with TRBJ1-1; D remains ambiguous. Germline lookup yields CDR1 KGHSH and CDR2 LQKENI. The length of the CDR3 is 16 residues. V was trimmed by 5 bases and J by 4 bases, leaving 20 bases between them. The CDR3, as DNA: TGTGCCAGCTCATCCTTCAAGCTGGGGAGCGGCACTGAAGCTTTCTTT. Its translation is CASSSFKLGSGTEAFF.

This chain uses TRBV5-1 with TRBJ2-7; weak D call: TRBD1 (6 bases). V dropped 1 base and J dropped 3 bases, with 11 bases sitting between them. The CDR3 loop spans 14 amino acids. Germline CDR1 is SGHRS and CDR2 is YFSETQ. CDR3 region: CASSLNRAFYEQYF. CDR3 nucleotide sequence: TGCGCCAGCAGCTTGAACAGGGCCTTCTACGAGCAGTACTTC.

The chain couples TRBV6-5 to TRBJ1-5; tentative D call: TRBD1 (5 bases). This CDR3 has 15 residues. Deletions cut 4 bases from V and 2 bases from J, with 12 bases between. Germline V gene data show CDR1 as MNHEY and CDR2 as SVGAGI. The CDR3 nucleotides read TGTGCCAGCAGTTCCTCGGGGCATGGCAATCAGCCCCAGCATTTT. It is translated as CASSSSGHGNQPQHF.

This chain links TRBV19 with TRBJ2-3; D unresolved. Trimming pared 3 bases from V and 5 bases from J, leaving 9 bases between. Germline assignment: CDR1 LNHDA and CDR2 SQIVND (reference sequence). The CDR3 totals 13 residues. The CDR3 sequence is CASSIRARDTQYF. The DNA for the CDR3 is TGTGCCAGTAGTATTCGTGCGAGAGATACGCAGTATTTT.

The chain has TRBV9 and TRBJ2-1; no firm D call. Germline assignment: CDR1 SGDLS and CDR2 YYNGEE. There are 15 residues in the CDR3. The V end lost 4 bases, the J end lost 0 bases, and 11 bases lay between the germline ends. CDR3 DNA: TGTGCCAGCAGCTCCCAGGCAAGCTCCTACAATGAGCAGTTCTTC. This gives the protein CASSSQASSYNEQFF.

The chain uses TRBV6-5 and TRBJ1-1; 10 positions agree with TRBD1. V shed 4 bases and J 5 bases; nucleotides not matched to a gene: 4. CDR1 MNHEY and CDR2 SVGAGI come from the germline V gene. The length of the CDR3 is 14 residues. CDR3 nucleotides: TGTGCCAGCAGTTGGACAGGGGGGGAGACTGAAGCTTTCTTT. Residues: CASSWTGGETEAFF.

This clone was recorded only once. J is TRBJ2-2 and V is TRBV14, with 7 bases lining up with TRBD1. Germline lookup yields CDR1 SGHDN and CDR2 FVKESK. Trimming cost V 4 bases and J 3 bases; bases outside gene matches: 2. This CDR3 region has 14 residues. CDR3: CASSRDRYTGELFF. In nucleotides, the CDR3 is TGTGCCAGCAGCCGGGACAGATACACCGGGGAGCTGTTTTTT.

This chain links TRBV7-8 with TRBJ1-1; D might be TRBD1 (6 bases). There are 15 residues in the CDR3. Germline CDR1 SGHVS, CDR2 FQNEAQ. The V and J ends lost 4 bases and 9 bases respectively, with 21 bases between them. In DNA, the CDR3 is TGTGCCAGCAGCTCCCATAGGACAGTGGTAAAAAAAGCTTTCTTT. Its translation is CASSSHRTVVKKAFF. Full variable domain (outside the CDR3, taken from reference TRBV7-8 and TRBJ1-1): GAGVSQSPRYKVAKRGQDVALRCDPISGHVSLFWYQQALGQGPEFLTYFQNEAQLDKSGLPSDRFFAERPEGSVSTLKIQRTQQEDSAVYLCASSSHRTVVKKAFFGQGTRLTVV.

This clone came up once. V gene TRBV2 combines with J gene TRBJ2-1; unclear D gene. Trimming took 2 bases from V and 0 from J, leaving 8 bases between them. This CDR3 comprises 15 residues. CDR1 and CDR2 (germline): SNHLY, FYNNEI. The CDR3 here is CASSEYTSSYNEQFF. The CDR3 bases are TGTGCCAGCAGTGAATACACAAGCTCCTACAATGAGCAGTTCTTC.

The chain employs TRBV7-2 and TRBJ2-3, with D perhaps matching TRBD2 (6 bases). Germline lookup yields CDR1 SGHTA and CDR2 FQGNSA. There are 15 residues in the CDR3. Trimming removed 3 bases at V and 2 bases at J, with 12 bases between. In DNA form, the CDR3 reads TGTGCCAGCAGCTTCGGGACTCCGTTCACAGATACGCAGTATTTT. Translating gives CASSFGTPFTDTQYF.

V and J are TRBV19 and TRBJ1-1; D is unclear. The CDR3 is 12 residues long. From germline, CDR1 is LNHDA and CDR2 SQIVND (reference sequence). V gave up 5 bases and J gave up 0 bases, with 4 bases separating them. The CDR3 DNA follows: TGTGCCAGTAGTGAGGTGAACACTGAAGCTTTCTTT. Its translation is CASSEVNTEAFF.

This chain uses TRBV6-6 with TRBJ1-5; 7 nucleotides line up with TRBD1. Germline values: CDR1 MNHNY, CDR2 SVGAGI (reference sequence). The CDR3 sequence is 16 residues long. With 0 bases clipped from V and 4 bases from J, the junction kept 6 bases outside the gene matches. CDR3 nucleotides: TGTGCCAGCAGTTACTCCATCGACAGGGCTAATCAGCCCCAGCATTTT. It encodes CASSYSIDRANQPQHF.

This rearrangement joins TRBV19 to TRBJ2-2; TRBD2 matches 9 bases. Looked up from germline, CDR1 is LNHDA and CDR2 is SQIVND (reference sequence). V lost 3 bases, J lost 2 bases, and 4 bases stayed unmatched. CDR3 length: 16 amino acids. The CDR3 loop is CASSITSGSNTGELFF. The CDR3 region has the DNA TGTGCCAGTAGTATTACTAGCGGGTCCAACACCGGGGAGCTGTTTTTT.

The chain carries TRBV5-4 and TRBJ2-7; 9 nucleotides align to TRBD1. The germline CDR1 and CDR2 sequences are SGHNT and YYREEE (reference sequence). After removal of 5 bases from V and 1 base from J, the junction contained 10 bases not matched to a gene. The CDR3 contains 16 residues. The CDR3 nucleotides are TGTGCCAGCAGGCGCACAGGGGGCGTTAGGTCCTACGAGCAGTACGTC. Encoded protein: CASRRTGGVRSYEQYV.

The chain joins TRBV7-8 to TRBJ2-1, with 13 bases fitting TRBD2. CDR3 length: 15 residues. The V gene end was trimmed by 5 bases and the J gene end by 5 bases; junction bases not matched to a gene: 3. Germline V gives CDR1 SGHVS, CDR2 FQNEAQ. The CDR3 DNA follows: TGTGCCAGCAGCCGAGGGACTAGCGGGAACAATGAGCAGTTCTTC. Encoded protein: CASSRGTSGNNEQFF.

V gene TRBV6-5 combines with J gene TRBJ2-3; D might be TRBD1 (6 bases). Germline CDR1 reads MNHEY; CDR2 reads SVGAGI. The ends were cut back, 0 bases at V and 0 bases at J, with 10 bases in the middle. CDR3 length: 16 residues. Written as DNA, the CDR3 is TGTGCCAGCAGTTACTCAATTGGACAGAGCACAGATACGCAGTATTTT. This sequence encodes CASSYSIGQSTDTQYF.

The chain recombines TRBV21-1 with TRBJ2-4; the D call in the table, TRBD1, was not verified against the DNA. TRBV21-1 is tagged as a pseudogene. The CDR3 is 19 amino acids. CDR3 nucleotides: TGTGCCAGCAGCAAAGAACGGAAAAACAGGGCTCTAGCCAAAAACATTCAGTACTTC. It codes for CASSKERKNRALAKNIQYF.

The gene calls are TRBV29-1 and TRBJ2-2; 14 bases match TRBD2. This CDR3 has 15 amino acids. From germline, CDR1 is SQVTM and CDR2 ANQGSEA. Trimming took 7 bases from V and 5 from J; bases not matched to a gene: 6. The CDR3 nucleotides read TGCAGCGCTGGACTAGCGGGGGGTGGAACCGGGGAGCTGTTTTTT. Translated, it gives CSAGLAGGGTGELFF.